A selection of T cell receptor beta chains follows, all from one sample in a study of T-cell memory formation after mild COVID-19. TCRdb reanalysed the 5' RACE reads using MiXCR and keeps one entry per CDR3 protein. The data hold fewer than 350,000 distinct CDR3 sequences, with under 8.5% observed a single time. Sequencing input: PBMCs or a T cell subset sorted from them (not recorded which). The receptors stem from a man younger than 35 who had mild COVID-19 (a few samples of this study predate the infection). Cell type and time point are not known. CDR3s include the opening cysteine and the closing phenylalanine or tryptophan. D genes are given only for firm matches. Clone size is stated in some rows and not others, as once, few, many or a class when expanded.

j_gene: TRBJ2-1
d_gene: TRBD1
v_gene: TRBV5-4
abundance: few
CDR3nt: TGTGCCAGCAGCCCAGGACAGGGTTGGGATACTGTGTTCTTC
CDR3aa: CASSPGQGWDTVFF

j_gene: TRBJ2-1
d_gene: TRBD2
v_gene: TRBV5-1
abundance: NA
CDR3nt: TGCGCCAGCAGCCGAATCCCGGGGGGGGAGCAGTTCTTC
CDR3aa: CASSRIPGGEQFF

j_gene: TRBJ2-7
d_gene: NA
v_gene: TRBV11-2
abundance: few
CDR3nt: TGTGCCAGCAGCTTGTGGGGACAAGGGTCCTACGAGCAGTACTTC
CDR3aa: CASSLWGQGSYEQYF

j_gene: TRBJ2-4
d_gene: NA
v_gene: TRBV12-3/TRBV12-4
abundance: NA
CDR3nt: TGTGCCAGCAGCCGCTCGGGGTCGGTGAACATTCAGTACTTC
CDR3aa: CASSRSGSVNIQYF

j_gene: TRBJ1-5
d_gene: NA
v_gene: TRBV12-3/TRBV12-4
abundance: few
CDR3nt: TGTGCCAGCAGTCCTTCCATAGGACACCAGCATTTT
CDR3aa: CASSPSIGHQHF

j_gene: TRBJ2-5
d_gene: NA
v_gene: TRBV20-1
abundance: NA
CDR3nt: TGCAGTGCTAACCTTGGAAAAGAGACCCAGTACTTC
CDR3aa: CSANLGKETQYF

j_gene: TRBJ2-1
d_gene: NA
v_gene: TRBV7-2
abundance: few
CDR3nt: TGTGCCAGCTGTGCCCGGGCCTTTCCCTACAATGAGCAGTTCTTC
CDR3aa: CASCARAFPYNEQFF

j_gene: TRBJ1-2
d_gene: TRBD1
v_gene: TRBV5-1
abundance: NA
CDR3nt: TGCGCCAGCAGCTTAACCGGGACAGGGGGGACCTATGGCTACACCTTC
CDR3aa: CASSLTGTGGTYGYTF

j_gene: TRBJ1-1
d_gene: NA
v_gene: TRBV5-1
abundance: NA
CDR3nt: TGCGCCAGTCAGTGGGGGAACACTGAAGCTTTCTTT
CDR3aa: CASQWGNTEAFF

j_gene: TRBJ2-3
d_gene: NA
v_gene: TRBV6-2/TRBV6-3
abundance: few
CDR3nt: TGTGCCAGCAGTTACTCCGCTAGAGAGGCAGATACGCAGTATTTT
CDR3aa: CASSYSAREADTQYF

j_gene: TRBJ2-4
d_gene: TRBD1
v_gene: TRBV7-8
abundance: many
CDR3nt: TGTGCCAGCAGCTCAGGGGGCGACCCTGCCAAAAACATTCAGTACTTC
CDR3aa: CASSSGGDPAKNIQYF

j_gene: TRBJ2-1
d_gene: NA
v_gene: TRBV3-1
abundance: few
CDR3nt: TGTGCCAGCAGCCAAGCCTACAATGAGCAGTTCTTC
CDR3aa: CASSQAYNEQFF

j_gene: TRBJ1-5
d_gene: NA
v_gene: TRBV3-1
abundance: few
CDR3nt: TGTGCCAGCAGCCGAGAGGGGGATGGCCAGCCCCAGCATTTT
CDR3aa: CASSREGDGQPQHF

j_gene: TRBJ2-5
d_gene: TRBD2
v_gene: TRBV12-3/TRBV12-4
abundance: few
CDR3nt: TGTGCCAGCAGTTTCTCTAGCGGGGGGAAAGAGACCCAGTACTTC
CDR3aa: CASSFSSGGKETQYF

j_gene: TRBJ2-3
d_gene: NA
v_gene: TRBV24-1
abundance: NA
CDR3nt: TGTGCCACCAGTGGTGAGGACACAGATACGCAGTATTTT
CDR3aa: CATSGEDTDTQYF

j_gene: TRBJ2-1
d_gene: TRBD2
v_gene: TRBV27
abundance: few
CDR3nt: TGTGCCAGCAGACGGACTAGCGGTTACAATGAGCAGTTCTTC
CDR3aa: CASRRTSGYNEQFF

j_gene: TRBJ2-5
d_gene: NA
v_gene: TRBV3-1
abundance: many
CDR3nt: TGTGCCAGCAGCCCAAGCGGAGGGACCCAAGAGACCCAGTACTTC
CDR3aa: CASSPSGGTQETQYF

j_gene: TRBJ1-1
d_gene: NA
v_gene: TRBV15
abundance: NA
CDR3nt: TGTGCCACCGGGGACCGGAACACTGAAGCTTTCTTT
CDR3aa: CATGDRNTEAFF

j_gene: TRBJ2-1
d_gene: TRBD1
v_gene: TRBV27
abundance: many
CDR3nt: TGTGCCAGCAGTTTATCTGGCAGGGGGCTTGATGAGCAGTTCTTC
CDR3aa: CASSLSGRGLDEQFF

j_gene: TRBJ2-5
d_gene: TRBD2
v_gene: TRBV12-3/TRBV12-4
abundance: few
CDR3nt: TGTGCCAGCAGTCGCGGGGGGGCCAGGGAGACCCAGTACTTC
CDR3aa: CASSRGGARETQYF

j_gene: TRBJ2-3
d_gene: NA
v_gene: TRBV7-6
abundance: NA
CDR3nt: TGTGCCAGCAGCCCTGGACGGAACGGCGCAGATACGCAGTATTTT
CDR3aa: CASSPGRNGADTQYF

j_gene: TRBJ1-2
d_gene: NA
v_gene: TRBV7-9
abundance: few
CDR3nt: TGTGCCAGCAGCTTACCGAATAACTATGGCTACACCTTC
CDR3aa: CASSLPNNYGYTF

j_gene: TRBJ2-1
d_gene: NA
v_gene: TRBV6-5
abundance: few
CDR3nt: TGTGCCAGCAGTTACCACGGGACCAGAGGGAATGAGCAGTTCTTC
CDR3aa: CASSYHGTRGNEQFF

j_gene: TRBJ2-3
d_gene: TRBD2
v_gene: TRBV5-1
abundance: few
CDR3nt: TGCGCCAGCAGCTTGGTTTCGGGGGGGGCCAGCACAGATACGCAGTATTTT
CDR3aa: CASSLVSGGASTDTQYF

j_gene: TRBJ1-1
d_gene: TRBD1
v_gene: TRBV6-1
abundance: few
CDR3nt: TGTGCCAGCAGTGAAAACAGGGGGTGGACTGAAGCTTTCTTT
CDR3aa: CASSENRGWTEAFF

j_gene: TRBJ2-1
d_gene: NA
v_gene: TRBV7-2
abundance: many
CDR3nt: TGTGCCAGCAGCTTAGGTCCCCACGAGTATGAGCAGTTCTTC
CDR3aa: CASSLGPHEYEQFF

j_gene: TRBJ2-3
d_gene: TRBD2
v_gene: TRBV3-1
abundance: few
CDR3nt: TGTGCCAGCAGCTCCTTTAGCGGGGGCGAGATCACAGATACGCAGTATTTT
CDR3aa: CASSSFSGGEITDTQYF

j_gene: TRBJ1-2
d_gene: NA
v_gene: TRBV6-1
abundance: few
CDR3nt: TGTGCCAGCACTTTAGACGGGCTCTATGGCTACACCTTC
CDR3aa: CASTLDGLYGYTF

j_gene: TRBJ2-3
d_gene: TRBD2
v_gene: TRBV29-1
abundance: NA
CDR3nt: TGCAGCGTTGAAGATTATCTAGCGGGGGCAACGCAGTATTTT
CDR3aa: CSVEDYLAGATQYF

j_gene: TRBJ2-4
d_gene: NA
v_gene: TRBV20-1
abundance: NA
CDR3nt: TGCAGTGCTAGAGATGGGGGGACGAAAGCCAAAAACATTCAGTACTTC
CDR3aa: CSARDGGTKAKNIQYF

j_gene: TRBJ2-7
d_gene: TRBD2
v_gene: TRBV12-3/TRBV12-4
abundance: few
CDR3nt: TGTGCCAGCAGTCCCACGCTAGCGGGTCCATCGAACTCCTACGAGCAGTACTTC
CDR3aa: CASSPTLAGPSNSYEQYF

j_gene: TRBJ2-1
d_gene: NA
v_gene: TRBV3-1
abundance: many
CDR3nt: TGTGCCAGCAGCCAAGAACCCCGGGGGGCGCAGTTCTTC
CDR3aa: CASSQEPRGAQFF

j_gene: TRBJ2-7
d_gene: TRBD1
v_gene: TRBV7-9
abundance: NA
CDR3nt: TGTGCCAGCAGCTCCGACAGGGGCTCCTACGAGCAGTACTTC
CDR3aa: CASSSDRGSYEQYF

j_gene: TRBJ1-1
d_gene: NA
v_gene: TRBV18
abundance: NA
CDR3nt: TGTGCCAGCTCACCACCACAGGGACTGGTAGGCGAAGCTTTCTTT
CDR3aa: CASSPPQGLVGEAFF

j_gene: TRBJ2-3
d_gene: NA
v_gene: TRBV7-2
abundance: NA
CDR3nt: TGTGCCAGCAACCCTGACACCGTAGATACGCAGTATTTT
CDR3aa: CASNPDTVDTQYF

j_gene: TRBJ2-7
d_gene: NA
v_gene: TRBV13
abundance: few
CDR3nt: TGTGCCAGCAGGAGGGCAGGGCAGTCCTACGAGCAGTACTTC
CDR3aa: CASRRAGQSYEQYF

j_gene: TRBJ2-7
d_gene: TRBD1
v_gene: TRBV9
abundance: NA
CDR3nt: TGTGCCAGCAGCGTAGAAGGACAGGGGTCCGAGCAGTACTTC
CDR3aa: CASSVEGQGSEQYF

j_gene: TRBJ2-3
d_gene: TRBD1
v_gene: TRBV12-5
abundance: NA
CDR3nt: TGTGCTAGTGGTTTCCTACAGGGGATGGGCACAGATACGCAGTATTTT
CDR3aa: CASGFLQGMGTDTQYF

j_gene: TRBJ2-3
d_gene: TRBD1
v_gene: TRBV7-2
abundance: NA
CDR3nt: TGTGCCAGCAGACTTTCCGGGACAGGGTCAGATACGCAGTATTTT
CDR3aa: CASRLSGTGSDTQYF

j_gene: TRBJ2-7
d_gene: NA
v_gene: TRBV3-1
abundance: NA
CDR3nt: TGTGCCAGCAGCCAATTCCTGGGGGTTCAGCAGTACTTC
CDR3aa: CASSQFLGVQQYF

j_gene: TRBJ2-5
d_gene: NA
v_gene: TRBV6-2/TRBV6-3
abundance: NA
CDR3nt: TGTGCCAGCACCCCAGGCCTCCCGCAAGAGACCCAGTACTTC
CDR3aa: CASTPGLPQETQYF

j_gene: TRBJ1-2
d_gene: TRBD1
v_gene: TRBV4-1
abundance: NA
CDR3nt: TGCGCCAGCAGCCAGGCCACTCCCGGACAGGGGTATGGCTACACCTTC
CDR3aa: CASSQATPGQGYGYTF

j_gene: TRBJ1-2
d_gene: TRBD1
v_gene: TRBV3-1
abundance: NA
CDR3nt: TGTGCCAGCAGCCAGCCGGGTGAGACAGGGCCCTATGGCTACACCTTC
CDR3aa: CASSQPGETGPYGYTF

j_gene: TRBJ1-4
d_gene: TRBD1
v_gene: TRBV12-3/TRBV12-4
abundance: few
CDR3nt: TGTGCCAGCAGGACAGGGGGCGAAAAACTGTTTTTT
CDR3aa: CASRTGGEKLFF

j_gene: TRBJ2-2
d_gene: TRBD2
v_gene: TRBV7-3
abundance: many
CDR3nt: TGTGCCAGCAGCCCCTACTATTTAGCGGGGGGGATGAACACCGGGGAGCTGTTTTTT
CDR3aa: CASSPYYLAGGMNTGELFF